Listed below are T cell receptor beta chains from one sample, sequenced in a study of T cell responses to AZD1222 COVID-19 vaccine. Clones were sequenced by immunoSEQ multiplex PCR, and TCRdb holds only the in-frame ones, with some missing. The profile covers 200,000 or so clones, with 94% appearing a single time and roughly a tenth taken by the ten largest. Sample: peripheral blood, taken on day 0 of AZD1222 vaccination. These receptors all come from an adult in good health. The CDR3 runs from the conserved cysteine through the conserved F or W. Fields, in order: J gene, D gene, V gene, CDR3 DNA, CDR3 protein. D genes are given only for firm matches.

TRBJ2-1 NA TRBV19 TGTGCCAGTAGTAGGAGGGGGAGGCCCTCGGGTAATGAGCAGTTCTTC CASSRRGRPSGNEQFF
TRBJ2-7 TRBD1 TRBV5-4 TGTGCCAGCAGCTTGGCCACAGGGGGCTACGAGCAGTACTTC CASSLATGGYEQYF
TRBJ1-1 NA TRBV27 TGTGCCAGCAGTTTATCCGTCGGAGGGATCGATCATTTCTTT CASSLSVGGIDHFF
TRBJ2-1 TRBD2 TRBV7-9 TGTGCCAGCAGCGGCCTAGCGGGTGAGGTCTACAATGAGCAGTTCTTC CASSGLAGEVYNEQFF
TRBJ2-7 NA TRBV6-6 TGTGCCAGCAGGGGTTCGGCGTTGGGAGAGCAGTACTTC CASRGSALGEQYF
TRBJ2-2 TRBD2 TRBV5-1 TGCGCCAGCAGCTTGGCGGGACTAGCGGCGGCCGGGGAGCTGTTTTTT CASSLAGLAAAGELFF
TRBJ1-4 TRBD1 TRBV10-1 TGCGCCAGCAGTGAGTCCCCGGGACAGGGGGGTTGGAAACTGTTTTTT CASSESPGQGGWKLFF
TRBJ2-7 NA TRBV21-1 TGTGCCAGCAGCAAATCCGGTTCTGGCAGGCACTCCTACGAGCAGTACTTC CASSKSGSGRHSYEQYF
TRBJ1-1 NA TRBV28 TGTGCCAGCAGTTTAGCATGGGGCATTCCCACTGAAGCTTTCTTT CASSLAWGIPTEAFF
TRBJ1-6 NA TRBV7-9 TGTGCCAGCAGCCGGGACCTAAATTCACCCCTCCACTTT CASSRDLNSPLHF
TRBJ1-5 NA TRBV15 TGTGCCACCAGACCTACTGGGGGGCCTCAGCCCCAGCATTTT CATRPTGGPQPQHF